This T cell receptor (beta chain) is from a study of T cells in Graves' hyperthyroidism and ophthalmopathy. Patients affected by ophthalmopathy presented a Clinical Activity Score of at least 3, a NOSPECS grade of at least 4, and disease duration below 3 months. On the basis of clinical symptoms, serum thyroxine and TRAb, thyroid ultrasound and orbital computed tomography, diagnoses were made. Fresh peripheral blood, approximately 9.7 ml, was the source of the PBMCs. Looked up from germline, CDR1 is MNHEY and CDR2 is SVGEGT. Trimming pared 2 bases from V and 1 base from J, leaving 10 bases between. The CDR3 sequence is 15 residues long. Template material for amplifying TCR beta CDR3 regions consisted of RNA transcripts. The primer set for the first-round RT-PCR of the TCR CDR3 was HTBI. TCRdb re-analysed the multiplex PCR reads in MiXCR, keeping a single row per CDR3 protein. This sample has 300,000 to 500,000 distinct CDR3 sequences, with roughly an eighth found just once.

This rearrangement joins TRBV6-2 or TRBV6-3 to TRBJ2-3; a weak D match, TRBD2 (6 bases). Material: blood. This clonotype originated in a man aged 50-59 years with Graves' ophthalmopathy. The CDR3 coding sequence is TGTGCCAGCAGTTACGGGACTGCGGGCACAGATACGCAGTATTTT. This encodes CASSYGTAGTDTQYF.